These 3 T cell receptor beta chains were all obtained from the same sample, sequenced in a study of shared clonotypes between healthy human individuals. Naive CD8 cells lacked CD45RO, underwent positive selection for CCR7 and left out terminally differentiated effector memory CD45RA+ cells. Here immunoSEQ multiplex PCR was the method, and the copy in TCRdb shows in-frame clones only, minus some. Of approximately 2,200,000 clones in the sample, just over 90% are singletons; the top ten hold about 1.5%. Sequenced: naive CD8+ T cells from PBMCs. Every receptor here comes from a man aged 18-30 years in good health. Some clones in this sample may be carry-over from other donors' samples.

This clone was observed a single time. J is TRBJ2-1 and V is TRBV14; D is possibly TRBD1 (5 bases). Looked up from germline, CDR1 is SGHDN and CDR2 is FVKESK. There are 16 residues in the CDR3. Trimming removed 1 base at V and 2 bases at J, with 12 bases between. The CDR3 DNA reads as TGTGCCAGCAGCCAAGTCAACGGCAGGGCCTACAATGAGCAGTTCTTC. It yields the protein CASSQVNGRAYNEQFF.

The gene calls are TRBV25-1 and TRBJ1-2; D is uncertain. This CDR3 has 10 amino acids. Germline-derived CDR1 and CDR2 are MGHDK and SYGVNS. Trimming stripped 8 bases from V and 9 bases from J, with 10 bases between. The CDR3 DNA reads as TGTGCCAGCCGGAGTATCAGCTACACCTTC. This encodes CASRSISYTF.

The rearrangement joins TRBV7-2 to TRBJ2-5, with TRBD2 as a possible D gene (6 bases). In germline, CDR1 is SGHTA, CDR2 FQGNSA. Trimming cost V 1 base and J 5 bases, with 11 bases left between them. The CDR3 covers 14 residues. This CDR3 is CASSLGLALETQYF. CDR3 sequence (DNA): TGTGCCAGCAGCTTAGGGCTAGCGCTGGAGACCCAGTACTTC.